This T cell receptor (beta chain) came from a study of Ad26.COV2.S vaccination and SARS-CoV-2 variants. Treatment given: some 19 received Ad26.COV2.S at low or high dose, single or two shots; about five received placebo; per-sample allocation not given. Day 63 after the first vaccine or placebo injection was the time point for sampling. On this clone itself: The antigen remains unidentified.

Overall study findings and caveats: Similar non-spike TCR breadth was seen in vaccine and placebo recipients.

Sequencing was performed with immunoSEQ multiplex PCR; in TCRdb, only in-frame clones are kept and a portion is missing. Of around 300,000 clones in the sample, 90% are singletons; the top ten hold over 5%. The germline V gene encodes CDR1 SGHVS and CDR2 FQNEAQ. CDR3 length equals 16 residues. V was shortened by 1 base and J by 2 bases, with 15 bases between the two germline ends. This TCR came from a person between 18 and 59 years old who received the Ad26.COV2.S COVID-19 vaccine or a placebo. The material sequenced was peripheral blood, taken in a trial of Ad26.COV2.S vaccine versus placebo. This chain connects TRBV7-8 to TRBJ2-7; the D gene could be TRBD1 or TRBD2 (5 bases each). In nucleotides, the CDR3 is TGTGCCAGCAGCTTAGTTGAAGGGACGGTGCCCTACGAGCAGTACTTC. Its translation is CASSLVEGTVPYEQYF.